The 23 T cell receptor beta chains given below trace back to one sample, sequenced in a study of T cell changes during pregnancy in multiple sclerosis. Clones were read by immunoSEQ multiplex PCR, and TCRdb kept only the in-frame ones, dropping some. The sample contains under 95,000 clones, 90% to 95% of which appear only once. Specimen: peripheral blood, collected after pregnancy. The receptor set was obtained from a female donor in good health, enrolled as a control in a pregnancy study.

V gene TRBV14 combines with J gene TRBJ1-1; TRBD1 matches at 7 bases. The CDR3 runs to 12 residues. The germline V gene encodes CDR1 SGHDN and CDR2 FVKESK. J gave up 11 bases and V 4 bases, and 7 bases lay outside the gene matches. CDR3 in amino acids: CASSRLTGRAFF. In DNA, the CDR3 is TGTGCCAGCAGCCGGCTGACAGGGCGGGCTTTCTTT.

V usage is TRBV6-6 and J usage is TRBJ1-3; 7 bases match TRBD1. The trim removed 2 bases at V and 4 bases at J, leaving 5 bases unmatched. The CDR3 is 15 amino acids. Germline V gene data show CDR1 as MNHNY and CDR2 as SVGAGI (reference sequence). The CDR3 loop is CASSYRQGGGNTIYF. CDR3 in DNA: TGTGCCAGCAGTTACCGGCAGGGGGGAGGAAACACCATATATTTT.

This chain joins TRBV14 and TRBJ2-5, with 8 bases identical to TRBD1. Germline V CDR1 and CDR2: SGHDN, FVKESK. CDR3 length: 16 amino acids. J lost 2 bases, V lost 6 bases, and 11 bases had no gene match. The CDR3 DNA reads as TGTGCCAGCAGTCGACTTGGACAGGGCACACAAGAGACCCAGTACTTC. Amino acids: CASSRLGQGTQETQYF.

This sequence joins TRBV30 and TRBJ1-5, with TRBD1 matching 11 bases. The CDR3 covers 15 residues. V shed 3 bases, J shed 2 bases, and the junction held 3 bases outside the gene matches. Germline V CDR1 and CDR2: GTSNPN, SVGIG (reference sequence). The CDR3 sequence is CAWSRDRGGNQPQHF. For the CDR3, the DNA is TGTGCCTGGAGCCGGGACAGGGGGGGCAATCAGCCCCAGCATTTT.

The chain combines TRBV5-1 with TRBJ2-1; 7 nucleotides align to TRBD1. CDR1 and CDR2 from the germline V gene are SGHRS and YFSETQ. Trimming removed 4 bases from V and 4 bases from J; junction bases left unmatched: 11. The CDR3 consists of 16 residues. The CDR3 region has the DNA TGCGCCAGCAGCGCGGGCCCCGGGGACAGTTACAATGAGCAGTTCTTC. Residues: CASSAGPGDSYNEQFF.

This chain joins TRBV4-1 and TRBJ2-3; D possibly corresponds to TRBD2 (6 bases). The germline gives CDR1 MGHRA, CDR2 YSYEKL. The CDR3 is made up of 17 amino acids. V was cut by 5 bases and J by 1 base, with 19 bases left in between. This chain's CDR3 is CASSGGGPGGGTDTQYF. DNA for the CDR3: TGCGCCAGCAGCGGAGGAGGTCCCGGCGGGGGCACAGATACGCAGTATTTT.

The V and J genes are TRBV27 and TRBJ1-5, with 7 bases lining up with TRBD1. This CDR3 has 15 amino acids. V trimming: 8 bases; J trimming: 1 base; junction bases outside the gene matches: 8. CDR1 and CDR2 (germline): MNHEY, SMNVEV (reference sequence). Written as DNA, the CDR3 is TGTGCCAGCGGGTTACAGGGGATGAGCAATCAGCCCCAGCATTTT. Translating it yields CASGLQGMSNQPQHF.

The J gene is TRBJ2-7, the V gene TRBV10-3; D gene uncertain. Trimming cost V 5 bases and J 0 bases, with 14 bases left between them. The length of the CDR3 is 15 residues. Per the germline V gene, CDR1 is ENHRY and CDR2 is SYGVKD. The CDR3 loop is CAISRVGTGSYEQYF. CDR3 bases: TGTGCCATCAGTCGGGTCGGAACGGGCTCCTACGAGCAGTACTTC.

The chain joins TRBV5-6 to TRBJ1-6; TRBD1 might be the D (6 bases). CDR1 and CDR2 from the germline V gene are SGHDT and YYEEEE. This CDR3 spans 14 amino acids. The V end was cut by 0 bases, the J end by 7 bases, with 8 bases between. Here the CDR3 DNA reads TGTGCCAGCAGCTTGGTTCAGGGGAATTCACCCCTCCACTTT. Translated: CASSLVQGNSPLHF.

This clone appeared once. The chain employs TRBV9 and TRBJ1-2; 9 bases agree with TRBD1. The CDR3 is made up of 15 amino acids. The germline V gene has CDR1 SGDLS and CDR2 YYNGEE. V was clipped by 4 bases and J by 10 bases; unmatched bases: 14. CDR3 sequence: CASSPLTGTGKVYTF. CDR3 in DNA: TGTGCCAGCAGCCCCTTGACCGGGACAGGGAAGGTCTACACCTTC. Full variable domain (remainder filled in from reference TRBV9 and TRBJ1-2): DSGVTQTPKHLITATGQRVTLRCSPRSGDLSVYWYQQSLDQGLQFLIQYYNGEERAKGNILERFSAQQFPDLHSELNLSSLELGDSALYFCASSPLTGTGKVYTFGSGTRLTVV.

A note on this clone: Distinct nucleotide sequences in the sample also encode this CDR3. The chain couples TRBV5-1 to TRBJ2-6; 8 bases line up with TRBD1. Germline trimming cut 3 bases from V and 0 bases from J; bases unmatched to any gene: 5. The CDR3 is 17 amino acids. Germline V lookup: CDR1 SGHRS, CDR2 YFSETQ. DNA of the CDR3: TGCGCCAGCAGCTCCGGGACAGGTCCCTCTGGGGCCAACGTCCTGACTTTC. Encoded protein: CASSSGTGPSGANVLTF. The whole variable domain, filled in from reference TRBV5-1 and TRBJ2-6, reads KAGVTQTPRYLIKTRGQQVTLSCSPISGHRSVSWYQQTPGQGLQFLFEYFSETQRNKGNFPGRFSGRQFSNSRSEMNVSTLELGDSALYLCASSSGTGPSGANVLTFGAGSRLTVL.

The chain employs TRBV27 and TRBJ1-1; TRBD1 matches at 8 bases. The CDR3 has 14 residues. The germline gives CDR1 MNHEY, CDR2 SMNVEV (reference sequence). The trim removed 5 bases at V and 4 bases at J, leaving 6 bases unmatched. This chain's CDR3 is CASSLRGRVTEAFF. The CDR3 coding sequence is TGTGCCAGCAGTCTCAGGGGGCGCGTCACTGAAGCTTTCTTT.

This chain links TRBV7-9 with TRBJ1-2, with a possible D match to TRBD1 (5 bases). Germline-derived CDR1 and CDR2 are SEHNR and FQNEAQ (reference sequence). Trimming removed 8 bases at V and 0 bases at J, with 10 bases between. CDR3 length: 13 amino acids. This chain's CDR3 is CASGGGANYGYTF. The CDR3 bases are TGTGCCAGCGGGGGGGGAGCTAACTATGGCTACACCTTC.

The chain joins TRBV7-9 to TRBJ1-4, with a weak D call TRBD1 (5 bases). The CDR3 sequence is 17 residues long. Trimming removed 1 base from V and 0 bases from J, with 12 bases in between. CDR1 is SEHNR, CDR2 FQNEAQ, per germline (reference sequence). This CDR3 is CASSLGQGGTTNEKLFF. The CDR3 DNA is TGTGCCAGCAGCTTAGGGCAGGGAGGCACAACTAATGAAAAACTGTTTTTT. Full variable domain (remainder filled in from reference TRBV7-9 and TRBJ1-4): DTGVSQNPRHKITKRGQNVTFRCDPISEHNRLYWYRQTLGQGPEFLTYFQNEAQLEKSRLLSDRFSAERPKGSFSTLEIQRTEQGDSAMYLCASSLGQGGTTNEKLFFGSGTQLSVL.

The genes are TRBV7-2 and TRBJ2-7; D is possibly TRBD1 (6 bases). This CDR3 region has 15 residues. The V end lost 5 bases, the J end lost 4 bases, and 18 bases lay between the germline ends. Germline V gene lookup returns CDR1 SGHTA and CDR2 FQGNSA. CDR3 DNA: TGTGCCAGCAGCCCAAAAACAGGGAGTGGATACGAGCAGTACTTC. As protein: CASSPKTGSGYEQYF. The entire variable domain, with the rest obtained from reference TRBV7-2 and TRBJ2-7, is as follows: GAGVSQSPSNKVTEKGKDVELRCDPISGHTALYWYRQSLGQGLEFLIYFQGNSAPDKSGLPSDRFSAERTGGSVSTLTIQRTQQEDSAVYLCASSPKTGSGYEQYFGPGTRLTVT.

J is TRBJ2-5 and V is TRBV19; 8 bases map to TRBD1. The CDR3 has 13 residues. Per germline, CDR1 LNHDA and CDR2 SQIVND (reference sequence). V was clipped by 8 bases and J by 5 bases; unmatched bases: 7. The CDR3, as DNA: TGTGCCAGTGCCGGACAGGGAACGGAGACCCAGTACTTC. It translates to CASAGQGTETQYF.

This chain links TRBV7-2 with TRBJ2-2; maybe TRBD1 (5 bases). Germline CDR1 reads SGHTA; CDR2 reads FQGNSA. The CDR3 spans 16 residues. V lost 6 bases to trimming and J lost 4 bases, with 18 bases between them. The CDR3 protein is CASSPPGQVGTGELFF. The CDR3 DNA sequence: TGTGCCAGCAGTCCCCCAGGGCAGGTCGGCACCGGGGAGCTGTTTTTT.

V usage is TRBV15 and J usage is TRBJ2-3; maybe TRBD2 (6 bases). CDR1 LNHNV and CDR2 YYDKDF come from the germline V gene (reference sequence). The CDR3 has 16 residues. Trimming cost V 3 bases and J 6 bases, with 19 bases left between them. CDR3 protein: CATSRNRKGLGDTQYF. CDR3 DNA: TGTGCCACCAGCAGGAATAGGAAGGGACTGGGGGATACGCAGTATTTT.

The chain links TRBV6-5 to TRBJ2-7; tentatively, D is TRBD1 (5 bases). This CDR3 is 14 amino acids long. V lost 5 bases and J lost 1, with 12 bases in between. Germline CDR1 MNHEY, CDR2 SVGAGI. CDR3 residues: CASSGSGHSYEQYF. CDR3 nucleotide sequence: TGTGCCAGCAGTGGATCAGGACATTCCTACGAGCAGTACTTC.

This chain joins TRBV5-4 and TRBJ1-6, with D tentatively TRBD1 (6 bases). V was trimmed by 4 bases and J by 10 bases, leaving 18 bases between them. This CDR3 is 15 amino acids long. Germline V gives CDR1 SGHNT, CDR2 YYREEE (reference sequence). In DNA form, the CDR3 reads TGTGCCAGCAGCCTATCCCCAGGGGAGGGATCACCCCTCCACTTT. Translated: CASSLSPGEGSPLHF.

The rearrangement joins TRBV7-9 to TRBJ2-5, with D uncertain. Germline CDR1 SEHNR, CDR2 FQNEAQ (reference sequence). V was clipped by 1 base and J by 5 bases, with 8 bases between them. The CDR3 spans 13 residues. CDR3 sequence: CASSLGSAETQYF. The DNA for the CDR3 is TGTGCCAGCAGCTTAGGATCTGCGGAGACCCAGTACTTC.

CDR3 nucleotide sequence: TGCAGCGTTGATACAGGCCCTATCCAAGAGACCCAGTACTTC. Protein sequence: CSVDTGPIQETQYF. This chain uses TRBV29-1 with TRBJ2-5, with D possibly being TRBD1 (5 bases). Trimming stripped 3 bases from V and 1 base from J, with 12 bases between. Germline-derived CDR1 and CDR2 are SQVTM and ANQGSEA. CDR3 size: 14 residues.

The rearrangement links TRBV18 to TRBJ1-2, with TRBD1 matching 9 bases. Trimming took 3 bases from V and 7 from J; bases not matched to a gene: 18. CDR1 and CDR2 from the germline V gene are KGHSH and LQKENI. The CDR3 runs to 18 residues. The CDR3 protein is CASSPTRGQGTSRTGYTF. The CDR3 DNA reads TGTGCCAGCTCACCCACAAGGGGACAGGGAACCAGCAGGACTGGCTACACCTTC.